This T cell receptor beta chain was obtained from a study of T cell repertoires in cytomegalovirus infection. V shed 4 bases and J 6 bases; nucleotides not matched to a gene: 9. CDR1 and CDR2 (germline): MNHEY, SVGEGT. CDR3 length equals 16 residues. This clonotype was counted a few times. Its target is not known. General observations from the study: CMV carriers with the relevant HLA were identified by cumulative public TCR beta family frequency.

TCRdb re-called the reads through MiXCR, storing one row per CDR3 protein. The profile shows approximately 500,000 distinct CDR3 sequences, roughly 29% of them singletons. The chain joins TRBV6-2 or TRBV6-3 to TRBJ2-1, with 10 bases matching TRBD2. Sequencing was carried out using PBMCs. This receptor was identified in a human donor in good health (CMV status not recorded). Some clones in this sample may be carry-over from other donors' samples. This chain's CDR3 is CASSSPSGSGSNEQFF. CDR3 in DNA: TGTGCCAGCAGTTCCCCTAGCGGGAGTGGGAGCAATGAGCAGTTCTTC.